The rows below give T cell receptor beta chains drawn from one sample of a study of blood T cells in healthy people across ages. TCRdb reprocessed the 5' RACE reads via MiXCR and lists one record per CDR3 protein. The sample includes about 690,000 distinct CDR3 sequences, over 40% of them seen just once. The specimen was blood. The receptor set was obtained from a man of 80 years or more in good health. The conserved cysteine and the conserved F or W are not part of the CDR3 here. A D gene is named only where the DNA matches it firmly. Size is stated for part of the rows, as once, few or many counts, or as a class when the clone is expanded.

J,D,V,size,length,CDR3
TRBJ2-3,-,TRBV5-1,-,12,ASSLGRPTDTRY
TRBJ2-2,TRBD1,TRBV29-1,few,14,SVEGTGFGDTGELF
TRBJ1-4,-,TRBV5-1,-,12,ASAAGPTNEKLF
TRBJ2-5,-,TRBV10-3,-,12,AISVGRGGNEQY
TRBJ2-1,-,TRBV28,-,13,ASSRPGQRDNEQF
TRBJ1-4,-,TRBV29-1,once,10,SVGGRGEKLF
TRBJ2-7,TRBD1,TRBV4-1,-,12,ASSRGTGGGEQY
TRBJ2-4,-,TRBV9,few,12,ASGREPGRNIQY
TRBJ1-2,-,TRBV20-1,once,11,SARVRRQVGYT
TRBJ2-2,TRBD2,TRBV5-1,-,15,ASSFNSGSVGTGELF
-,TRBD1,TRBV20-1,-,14,SARDYGRAGGYEQY
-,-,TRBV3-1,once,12,ASSQVSQGETQY
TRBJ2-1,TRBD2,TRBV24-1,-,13,ATSERTSGAFRQF
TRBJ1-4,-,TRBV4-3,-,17,ASSQEPGSVEGHNEKLF
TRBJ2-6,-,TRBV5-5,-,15,ASSFGQFISGANVLT
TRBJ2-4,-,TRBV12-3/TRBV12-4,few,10,ASTFGLNIQY
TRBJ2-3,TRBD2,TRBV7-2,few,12,ASSMTSGGDTQY
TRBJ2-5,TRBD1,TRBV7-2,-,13,ASSRGQGHEETQY
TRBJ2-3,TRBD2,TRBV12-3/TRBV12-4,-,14,ASSFLIAGGADTQY
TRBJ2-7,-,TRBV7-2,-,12,ASSSQGGEHEQY
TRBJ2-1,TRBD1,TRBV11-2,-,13,ASSLGGTGVAEQF
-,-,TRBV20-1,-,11,SASGSFSYEQY
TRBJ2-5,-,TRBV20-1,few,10,SASSGLETQY
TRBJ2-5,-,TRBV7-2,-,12,ASSLDSGSGEQY
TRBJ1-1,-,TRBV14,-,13,ASSQRGTGGTEAF
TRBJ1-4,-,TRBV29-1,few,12,SVQGPSPNEKLF
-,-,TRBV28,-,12,ASSLLGGGATQY
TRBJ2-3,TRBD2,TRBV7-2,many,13,ASSLRQREGGGQY
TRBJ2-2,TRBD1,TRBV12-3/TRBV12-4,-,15,ASSSRLGQTNTGELF
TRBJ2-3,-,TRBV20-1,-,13,SARSSQGNTDTQY
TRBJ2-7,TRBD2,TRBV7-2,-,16,ASSPRTSGRADHNEQY